The 5 T cell receptor beta chains given below trace back to one sample, sequenced in a study of cytomegalovirus exposure and HLA in healthy donors. PCR amplification relied on 60 Vbeta primers (plus 13 Jbeta primers). Libraries were prepared by immunoSEQ multiplex PCR; TCRdb keeps only in-frame clonotypes and omits some of them. The sample includes about 160,000 clones, around 85% seen only once; the top ten take roughly 4.2%. Material: PBMCs. These receptor sequences come from a man between 40 and 49 years old in good health and CMV-seronegative.

This clone was detected a few times. Here the CDR3 DNA reads TGCGCCAGCAGCATACCTGACAGGGTGACTGAAGCTTTCTTT. Translating it yields CASSIPDRVTEAFF. The V and J genes are TRBV5-1 and TRBJ1-1, with 7 bases matching TRBD1. The germline V gene encodes CDR1 SGHRS and CDR2 YFSETQ. The CDR3 is 14 amino acids. With 4 bases clipped from V and 5 bases from J, the junction kept 8 bases outside the gene matches.

This chain uses TRBV4-3 with TRBJ1-1, with D possibly matching TRBD1 (6 bases). V was trimmed by 1 base and J by 1 base, leaving 10 bases between them. CDR1 is LGHNA, CDR2 YSLEER, per germline. This CDR3 region has 15 residues. The CDR3 coding sequence is TGCGCCAGCAGCCAAGGAGTGACAGGGAACACTGAAGCTTTCTTT. Residues: CASSQGVTGNTEAFF.

V usage is TRBV7-3 and J usage is TRBJ2-7; 8 bases align to TRBD1. Germline CDR1 is SGHTA and CDR2 is FQGTGA. This CDR3 region has 13 residues. With V trimmed by 8 bases and J by 5 bases, 8 bases remained unmatched. The CDR3 nucleotides are TGTGCCAGCGACGGACAGGGCGTCGACGAGCAGTACTTC. It encodes CASDGQGVDEQYF.

There are a few counts of this clone. V is TRBV2 and J is TRBJ1-1; 7 bases match TRBD1. Unmatched junction bases numbered 12, after V lost 6 bases and J lost 11 bases. The V gene's germline CDR1 is SNHLY and CDR2 FYNNEI. The CDR3 is 13 amino acids. The CDR3 here is CASRAGTAAGAFF. The CDR3 DNA follows: TGTGCCAGCAGGGCCGGGACAGCCGCGGGTGCTTTCTTT.

The gene calls are TRBV30 and TRBJ1-6, with no clear D. Germline lookup yields CDR1 GTSNPN and CDR2 SVGIG (reference sequence). V was cut by 3 bases and J by 1 base, with 19 bases left in between. CDR3 length equals 18 residues. DNA of the CDR3: TGTGCCTGGAGCCTAATGAGGACGGGGATGTCCTATAATTCACCCCTCCACTTT. Amino acid sequence: CAWSLMRTGMSYNSPLHF.